The 21 T cell receptor beta chains reported below all come from one sample, sequenced in a study of cytomegalovirus exposure and HLA in healthy donors. The PCR was carried out with 60 Vbeta primers and 13 Jbeta primers. Only in-frame clones appear in the TCRdb table, and some are missing; sequencing was by immunoSEQ multiplex PCR. The sample lists 59,000 or so clones, approximately 75% occurring once. The sequencing input was PBMCs. These receptors originate from a man aged 30 to 45 in good health and CMV-seropositive.

This rearrangement joins TRBV6-5 to TRBJ1-1; perhaps TRBD1 as D (5 bases). Trimming removed 6 bases at V and 1 base at J, with 12 bases between. CDR1 is MNHEY, CDR2 SVGAGI, per germline. This CDR3 contains 14 residues. CDR3 coding DNA: TGTGCCAGCAGCCGCGATCAGGGGAACACTGAAGCTTTCTTT. This codes for CASSRDQGNTEAFF.

V is TRBV28 and J is TRBJ1-1, with D tentatively TRBD1 (5 bases). CDR3 size: 14 residues. Germline V lookup: CDR1 MDHEN, CDR2 SYDVKM. V lost 2 bases and J lost 5, with 12 bases in between. In DNA form, the CDR3 reads TGTGCCAGCAGTTTACAGGGTCCGGGTACTGAAGCTTTCTTT. It encodes CASSLQGPGTEAFF.

The rearrangement joins TRBV6-6 to TRBJ2-5, with D perhaps TRBD1 (6 bases). Trimming removed 2 bases from V and 5 bases from J, with 15 bases in between. The CDR3 has 15 amino acids. Germline V gene sequence: CDR1 MNHNY, CDR2 SVGAGI (reference sequence). The CDR3 bases are TGTGCCAGCAGTTACCCTACAGGGCCTGGGGAGACCCAGTACTTC. This gives the protein CASSYPTGPGETQYF.

This chain joins TRBV5-1 and TRBJ1-4; no clear D gene. The germline V gene has CDR1 SGHRS and CDR2 YFSETQ. This CDR3 has 15 residues. V was cut by 1 base and J by 4 bases, with 11 bases left in between. The DNA of the CDR3 is TGCGCCAGCAGCTTGTCGGGATCTGTTAATGAAAAACTGTTTTTT. It encodes CASSLSGSVNEKLFF.

This chain uses TRBV4-1 with TRBJ2-7, with a tentative D call TRBD2 (7 bases). Germline lookup yields CDR1 MGHRA and CDR2 YSYEKL. This CDR3 is 17 amino acids long. Trimming cost V 0 bases and J 7 bases, with 22 bases left between them. The CDR3 DNA is TGCGCCAGCAGCCAAGATCATGAACGGCAGGGGAGGGATGAGCAGTACTTC. Translated: CASSQDHERQGRDEQYF.

This chain joins TRBV7-2 and TRBJ2-2, with D uncertain. Germline values: CDR1 SGHTA, CDR2 FQGNSA. This CDR3 has 12 residues. The V end lost 4 bases, the J end lost 7 bases, and 7 bases lay between the germline ends. CDR3 region: CASSSLYGELFF. The CDR3 DNA sequence: TGTGCCAGCAGCTCACTCTACGGGGAGCTGTTTTTT.

This clone was observed a handful of times. This chain links TRBV4-2 with TRBJ2-2; D perhaps matches TRBD2 (5 bases). The CDR3 is 12 residues long. V was trimmed by 4 bases and J by 8 bases, leaving 8 bases between them. Germline lookup yields CDR1 LGHNA and CDR2 YNFKEQ. Written as DNA, the CDR3 is TGTGCCAGCAGCCCTACGGGGGGGGAGCTGTTTTTT. Amino acid sequence: CASSPTGGELFF.

The V gene is TRBV29-1, the J gene TRBJ1-2, with a weak D call TRBD1 (6 bases). The CDR3 consists of 14 residues. Germline V CDR1 and CDR2: SQVTM, ANQGSEA. With 3 bases removed from V and 6 bases from J, the gap between germline ends came to 17 bases. Here the CDR3 DNA reads TGCAGCGTTGAGATGGCCCAGGGGTTAGATGGCTACACCTTC. This gives the protein CSVEMAQGLDGYTF.

This chain connects TRBV5-1 to TRBJ2-1; TRBD1 matches 8 bases. The V and J ends lost 3 bases and 8 bases, in that order; junction bases with no gene match: 4. The CDR3 has 13 amino acids. CDR1 is SGHRS, CDR2 YFSETQ, per germline. CDR3 nucleotides: TGCGCCAGCAGCTCCGGACAGGGAGATGAGCAGTTCTTC. Protein: CASSSGQGDEQFF.

This chain joins TRBV12-5 and TRBJ1-1; D is uncertain. The germline CDR1 and CDR2 sequences are LGHNT and FRNRAP. The CDR3 is 12 residues long. Trimming shortened V by 7 bases and J by 4 bases, and 10 bases separated the two germline ends. CDR3 nucleotides: TGTGCTAGTGCACGGGGAAGCACTGAAGCTTTCTTT. Protein: CASARGSTEAFF.

The J gene is TRBJ1-1, the V gene TRBV11-2; D not resolved. CDR1 SGHAT and CDR2 FQNNGV come from the germline V gene. Trimming removed 0 bases from V and 2 bases from J, with 7 bases in between. There are 14 residues in the CDR3. For the CDR3, the DNA is TGTGCCAGCAGCTTAGAAGGCGGCAACACTGAAGCTTTCTTT. Its translation: CASSLEGGNTEAFF.

The V gene is TRBV5-8, the J gene TRBJ2-7; D possibly corresponds to TRBD1 (7 bases). Germline V gene data show CDR1 as SGHTS and CDR2 as YDEGEE. This CDR3 region has 15 residues. V lost 6 bases and J lost 0, with 16 bases in between. CDR3 region: CASNGGNRGSYEQYF. CDR3 in DNA: TGTGCCAGCAACGGGGGAAACAGGGGCTCCTACGAGCAGTACTTC.

The V call is TRBV30, the J call TRBJ1-1, with TRBD1 as a possible D gene (6 bases). With 0 bases removed from V and 1 base from J, the gap between germline ends came to 9 bases. The CDR3 has 14 amino acids. CDR1 GTSNPN and CDR2 SVGIG come from the germline V gene (reference sequence). CDR3 sequence (DNA): TGTGCCTGGAGTGTGGGACACTCGAACACTGAAGCTTTCTTT. It encodes CAWSVGHSNTEAFF.

The chain couples TRBV7-9 to TRBJ2-2; 11 bases match TRBD1. From germline, CDR1 is SEHNR and CDR2 FQNEAQ (reference sequence). The V and J ends lost 3 bases and 4 bases, in that order; junction bases with no gene match: 7. CDR3 size: 17 residues. For the CDR3, the DNA is TGTGCCAGCAGCTTCGGGACTGGGACAGGGGGCACCGGGGAGCTGTTTTTT. Protein sequence: CASSFGTGTGGTGELFF.

The chain links TRBV27 to TRBJ1-1; D ambiguous. CDR3 size: 14 residues. Germline assignment: CDR1 MNHEY and CDR2 SMNVEV (reference sequence). Trimming pared 0 bases from V and 10 bases from J, leaving 15 bases between. CDR3 in DNA: TGTGCCAGCAGTTTATCCGGCGGTGTGTGGCGAGCTTTCTTT. Amino acid sequence: CASSLSGGVWRAFF.

The count of this clone is one. This chain links TRBV5-6 with TRBJ1-3; D is undetermined. The CDR3 is 13 residues long. V lost 2 bases, J lost 1 base, and 4 bases lay in between. Germline V gene data show CDR1 as SGHDT and CDR2 as YYEEEE. DNA of the CDR3: TGTGCCAGCAGCTTCCCGTCTGGAAACACCATATATTTT. As protein: CASSFPSGNTIYF.

The chain recombines TRBV6-1 with TRBJ2-7; D not certain. Germline CDR1 MNHNS, CDR2 SASEGT. This CDR3 region has 15 residues. Trimming stripped 2 bases from V and 0 bases from J, with 11 bases between. This CDR3 is CASSESAGVSYEQYF. The CDR3 region has the DNA TGTGCCAGCAGTGAATCGGCAGGCGTCTCCTACGAGCAGTACTTC.

The gene calls are TRBV10-3 and TRBJ2-7; 11 bases match TRBD2. Germline assignment: CDR1 ENHRY and CDR2 SYGVKD. There are 13 residues in the CDR3. V lost 4 bases to trimming and J lost 8 bases; unmatched junction nucleotides: 4. The CDR3 DNA reads as TGTGCCATCAGTGTAGCGGGGGGGCCGAAGCAGTACTTC. Amino acids: CAISVAGGPKQYF.

The chain combines TRBV9 with TRBJ2-5; D is perhaps TRBD2 (6 bases). The J call may be wrong; the DNA end is better matched by TRBJ2-7. The CDR3 is 16 amino acids. Germline CDR1 SGDLS, CDR2 YYNGEE. The CDR3 sequence is CASSGRDSGGAYEQYF. CDR3 coding DNA: TGTGCCAGCAGCGGGAGAGACAGTGGAGGGGCCTACGAGCAGTACTTC.

This clone was observed a handful of times. This chain connects TRBV28 to TRBJ1-6; D gene ambiguous. Deletions cut 1 base from V and 7 bases from J, with 5 bases between. The CDR3 loop spans 13 amino acids. The germline V gene encodes CDR1 MDHEN and CDR2 SYDVKM. DNA of the CDR3: TGTGCCAGCAGTTTATCCCAGAATTCACCCCTCCACTTT. Amino acid sequence: CASSLSQNSPLHF.

V is TRBV4-1 and J is TRBJ2-7, with 8 bases lining up with TRBD2. This CDR3 spans 16 amino acids. Germline lookup yields CDR1 MGHRA and CDR2 YSYEKL. V trimming: 1 base; J trimming: 5 bases; junction bases outside the gene matches: 10. CDR3 residues: CASSQASRGVLHEQYF. The CDR3, as DNA: TGCGCCAGCAGCCAAGCCTCGCGGGGGGTACTGCACGAGCAGTACTTC.